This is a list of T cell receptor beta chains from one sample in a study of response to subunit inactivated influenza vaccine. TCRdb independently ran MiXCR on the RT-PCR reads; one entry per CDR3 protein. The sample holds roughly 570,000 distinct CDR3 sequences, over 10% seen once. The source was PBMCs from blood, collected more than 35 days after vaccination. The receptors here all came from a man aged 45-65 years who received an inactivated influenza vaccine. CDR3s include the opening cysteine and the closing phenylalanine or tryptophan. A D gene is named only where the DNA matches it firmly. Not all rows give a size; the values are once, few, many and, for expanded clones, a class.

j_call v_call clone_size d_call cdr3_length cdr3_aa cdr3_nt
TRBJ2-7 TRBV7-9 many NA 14 CASSLITGRGEQYF TGTGCCAGCAGCTTAATTACGGGGCGAGGGGAGCAGTACTTC
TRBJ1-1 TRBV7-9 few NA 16 CASSPALGQMNTEAFF TGTGCCAGCAGCCCCGCTTTAGGACAGATGAACACTGAAGCTTTCTTT
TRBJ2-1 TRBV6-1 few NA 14 CASTPSAAYNEQFF TGTGCCAGCACCCCCTCAGCAGCCTACAATGAGCAGTTCTTC
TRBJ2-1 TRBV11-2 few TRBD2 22 CASSLDPLLAGGYRGYQNEQFF TGTGCCAGCAGCTTAGACCCCCTGCTAGCGGGGGGTTACAGAGGCTATCAAAATGAGCAGTTCTTC
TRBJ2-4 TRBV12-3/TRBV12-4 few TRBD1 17 CASSFPLSGQGPNIQYF TGTGCCAGCAGTTTCCCATTATCAGGACAGGGACCAAACATTCAGTACTTC
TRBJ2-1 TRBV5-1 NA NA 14 CASSRGPAYNEQFF TGCGCCAGCAGTAGAGGGCCTGCTTACAATGAGCAGTTCTTC
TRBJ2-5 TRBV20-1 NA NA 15 CSARDLALVAETQYF TGCAGTGCTAGAGATCTGGCACTAGTGGCAGAGACCCAGTACTTC
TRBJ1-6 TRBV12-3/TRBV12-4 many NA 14 CASTQRASGSPLHF TGTGCCAGCACCCAAAGGGCCAGTGGTTCACCCCTCCACTTT
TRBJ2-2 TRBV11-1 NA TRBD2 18 CASSLFSGLAGSTGELFF TGTGCCAGCAGCTTGTTCTCTGGCCTAGCGGGTTCCACCGGGGAGCTGTTTTTT
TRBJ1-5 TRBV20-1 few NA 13 CSATYRSNQPQHF TGCAGTGCTACTTACCGAAGCAATCAGCCCCAGCATTTT
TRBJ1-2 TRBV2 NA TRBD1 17 CASSATGTGGFVGGYTF TGTGCCAGCAGTGCTACCGGGACAGGGGGCTTTGTGGGTGGCTACACCTTC
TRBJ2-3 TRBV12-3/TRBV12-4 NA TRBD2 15 CASSSLAGYTDTQYF TGTGCCAGCAGTTCACTAGCGGGGTACACAGATACGCAGTATTTT
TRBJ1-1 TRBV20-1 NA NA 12 CSAPMGYTEAFF TGCAGTGCCCCAATGGGGTACACTGAAGCTTTCTTT
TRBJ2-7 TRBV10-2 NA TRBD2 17 CASKWTSGGRFTYEQYF TGCGCCAGCAAGTGGACTAGCGGGGGAAGATTTACCTACGAGCAGTACTTC
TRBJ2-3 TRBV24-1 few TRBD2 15 CATSGGLADTDTQYF TGTGCCACCAGTGGGGGTCTAGCGGATACAGATACGCAGTATTTT
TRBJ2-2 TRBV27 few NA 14 CASSLRGRAGELFF TGTGCCAGCAGTTTACGGGGTAGGGCCGGGGAGCTGTTTTTT
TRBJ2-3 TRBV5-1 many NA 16 CASSRNPGLDTDTQYF TGCGCCAGCAGCCGGAATCCGGGACTCGACACAGATACGCAGTATTTT
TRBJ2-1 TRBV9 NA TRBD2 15 CASSQSGRGHNEQFF TGTGCCAGCAGCCAAAGCGGGAGGGGACACAATGAGCAGTTCTTC
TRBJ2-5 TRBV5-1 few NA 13 CASSATAEGTQYF TGCGCCAGCAGCGCAACAGCCGAAGGGACCCAGTACTTC
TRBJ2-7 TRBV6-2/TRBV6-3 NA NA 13 CASSEPWTDEQYF TGTGCCAGCAGTGAGCCATGGACCGACGAGCAGTACTTC
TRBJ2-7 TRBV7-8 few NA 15 CASSSPWRSSYEQYF TGTGCCAGCAGTTCGCCCTGGAGGAGCTCCTACGAGCAGTACTTC
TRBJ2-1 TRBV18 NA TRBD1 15 CASSPPDRSNNEQFF TGTGCCAGCTCACCACCGGACAGGTCGAACAATGAGCAGTTCTTC
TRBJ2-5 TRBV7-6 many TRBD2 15 CASSFTLASWGTQYF TGTGCCAGCAGCTTCACACTAGCGTCTTGGGGGACCCAGTACTTC
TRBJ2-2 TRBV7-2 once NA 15 CASSSEISNTGELFF TGTGCCAGCAGTTCAGAGATCTCGAACACCGGGGAGCTGTTTTTT
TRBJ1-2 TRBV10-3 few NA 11 CAIRSNYGYTF TGTGCCATCAGGTCCAACTATGGCTACACCTTC
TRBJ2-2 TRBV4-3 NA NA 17 CASSQDRRTANTGELFF TGCGCCAGCAGCCAAGATAGGCGGACAGCGAACACCGGGGAGCTGTTTTTT
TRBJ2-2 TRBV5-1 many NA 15 CASSFGQGYTGELFF TGCGCCAGCAGCTTCGGGCAGGGTTACACCGGGGAGCTGTTTTTT
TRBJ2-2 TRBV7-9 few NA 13 CASTPVSAGELFF TGTGCCAGCACTCCAGTCTCGGCCGGGGAGCTGTTTTTT
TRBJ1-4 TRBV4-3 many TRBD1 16 CASSQAVDRGNEKLFF TGCGCCAGCAGCCAAGCCGTGGACAGGGGGAATGAAAAACTGTTTTTT
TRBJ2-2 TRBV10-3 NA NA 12 CAISRGAGELFF TGTGCCATCAGTCGCGGGGCCGGGGAGCTGTTTTTT
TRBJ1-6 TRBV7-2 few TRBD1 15 CASSLGGGWDSPLHF TGTGCCAGCAGCTTAGGAGGGGGCTGGGATTCACCCCTCCACTTT
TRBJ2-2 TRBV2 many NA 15 CASTHRALSTGELFF TGTGCCAGCACCCACAGGGCTTTGTCCACCGGGGAGCTGTTTTTT
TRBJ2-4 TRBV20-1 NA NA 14 CSARDQLAKNIQYF TGCAGTGCGAGGGACCAACTAGCCAAAAACATTCAGTACTTC
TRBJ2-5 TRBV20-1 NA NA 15 CSAVTPLGIKETQYF TGCAGTGCTGTGACCCCTCTAGGGATCAAAGAGACCCAGTACTTC
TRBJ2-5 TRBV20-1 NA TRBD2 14 CSANPGLAEETQYF TGCAGTGCTAATCCGGGACTAGCGGAAGAGACCCAGTACTTC
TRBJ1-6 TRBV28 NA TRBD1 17 CASSVGPGGGGNSPLHF TGTGCCAGCAGTGTAGGACCAGGGGGAGGAGGTAATTCACCCCTCCACTTT
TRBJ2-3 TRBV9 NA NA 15 CASSPSAPSTDTQYF TGTGCCAGCAGCCCCAGTGCTCCTAGCACAGATACGCAGTATTTT
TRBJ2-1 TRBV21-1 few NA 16 CASKGPSGGAYNEQFF TGTGCCAGCAAGGGGCCTAGCGGGGGGGCATACAATGAGCAGTTCTTC
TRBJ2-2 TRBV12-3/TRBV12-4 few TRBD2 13 CASSLGLVGELFF TGTGCCAGCAGTTTGGGACTAGTCGGGGAGCTGTTTTTT
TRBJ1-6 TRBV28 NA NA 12 CASRQTGSPLHF TGTGCCAGCAGACAAACGGGATCACCCCTCCACTTT
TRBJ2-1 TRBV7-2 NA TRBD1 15 CASRRTGSSYNEQFF TGTGCCAGCAGGCGGACAGGGAGCTCCTACAATGAGCAGTTCTTC
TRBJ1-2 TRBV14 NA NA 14 CASSQAGQYYGYTF TGTGCCAGCAGCCAAGCTGGACAGTACTATGGCTACACCTTC
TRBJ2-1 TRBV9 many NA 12 CASSVLWGEQFF TGTGCCAGCAGCGTGCTTTGGGGCGAGCAGTTCTTC
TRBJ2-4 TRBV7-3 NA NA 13 CASSPGPSNIQYF TGTGCCAGCAGTCCGGGACCTTCAAACATTCAGTACTTC
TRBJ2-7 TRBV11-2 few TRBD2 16 CASSPHTSGGAYEQYF TGTGCCAGCAGCCCCCATACTAGCGGGGGGGCATACGAGCAGTACTTC
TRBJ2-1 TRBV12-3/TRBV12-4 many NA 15 CASSSSPGTTVEQFF TGTGCCAGCAGTTCATCACCCGGGACGACGGTCGAGCAGTTCTTC
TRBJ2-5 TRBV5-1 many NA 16 CASRDFRDSWGETQYF TGCGCCAGCAGGGACTTCCGGGACTCATGGGGAGAGACCCAGTACTTC
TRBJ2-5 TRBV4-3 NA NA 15 CASSQGGEGRETQYF TGCGCCAGCAGCCAGGGGGGCGAGGGCCGTGAGACCCAGTACTTC
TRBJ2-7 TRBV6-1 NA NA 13 CASSRVGAYEQYF TGTGCCAGCAGCCGGGTGGGGGCCTACGAGCAGTACTTC
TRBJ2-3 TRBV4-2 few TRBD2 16 CASSQDNSGSTDTQYF TGTGCCAGCAGCCAAGATAATAGCGGGAGCACAGATACGCAGTATTTT
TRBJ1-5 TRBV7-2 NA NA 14 CASSFSGTNQPQHF TGTGCCAGCAGCTTTTCCGGGACAAATCAGCCCCAGCATTTT
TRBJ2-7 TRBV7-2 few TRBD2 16 CASSPFGTSGFYEQYF TGTGCCAGCAGCCCCTTTGGGACTAGCGGATTCTACGAGCAGTACTTC
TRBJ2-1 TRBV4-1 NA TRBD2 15 CASSQRLAGVQEQFF TGCGCCAGCAGCCAACGTCTAGCGGGAGTACAGGAGCAGTTCTTC
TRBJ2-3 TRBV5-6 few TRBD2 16 CASRPSGIPGGDTQYF TGTGCCAGCAGACCTAGCGGGATCCCCGGGGGAGATACGCAGTATTTT
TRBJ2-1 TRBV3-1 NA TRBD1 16 CASSRGRGLHYNEQFF TGTGCCAGCAGCCGCGGCAGGGGGCTTCACTACAATGAGCAGTTCTTC
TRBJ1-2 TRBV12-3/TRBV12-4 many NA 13 CASSLGNAYGYTF TGTGCCAGCAGTTTAGGTAACGCCTATGGCTACACCTTC